One and the same sample provided the 19 T cell receptor beta chains below, sequenced in a study of T cell changes during pregnancy in multiple sclerosis. Clones were sequenced by immunoSEQ multiplex PCR, and TCRdb holds only the in-frame ones, with some missing. In the table there are roughly 74,000 clones, 80% to 90% of which are singletons. The specimen was peripheral blood, collected before pregnancy. These receptors all stem from a female donor with multiple sclerosis, enrolled in a pregnancy study.

This clone was picked up one time. The chain joins TRBV4-3 to TRBJ2-7, with 13 positions matching TRBD2. Germline CDR1 LGHNA, CDR2 YSLEER. The CDR3 contains 17 residues. With 1 base clipped from V and 2 bases from J, the junction kept 5 bases outside the gene matches. DNA for the CDR3: TGCGCCAGCAGCCAAGTTAGGACTAGCGGGGGACCCTACGAGCAGTACTTC. Encoded protein: CASSQVRTSGGPYEQYF.

The rearrangement links TRBV30 to TRBJ1-1, with D tentatively TRBD1 (5 bases). The germline V gene encodes CDR1 GTSNPN and CDR2 SVGIG (reference sequence). Trimming pared 2 bases from V and 5 bases from J, leaving 12 bases between. The CDR3 spans 13 residues. The CDR3 sequence is CAWSYGGGTEAFF. CDR3 DNA: TGTGCCTGGAGTTATGGGGGGGGGACTGAAGCTTTCTTT. Using reference TRBV30 and TRBJ1-1 for the parts outside the CDR3, the full variable domain is SQTIHQWPATLVQPVGSPLSLECTVEGTSNPNLYWYRQAAGRGLQLLFYSVGIGQISSEVPQNLSASRPQDRQFILSSKKLLLSDSGFYLCAWSYGGGTEAFFGQGTRLTVV.

The chain has TRBV18 and TRBJ1-2; the match to TRBD1 covers 7 bases. The CDR3 contains 16 residues. Germline CDR1 KGHSH, CDR2 LQKENI. V dropped 2 bases and J dropped 7; count of bases not matched to a gene: 13. The CDR3 loop is CASSPVTGDDWGGYTF. CDR3 DNA sequence: TGTGCCAGCTCACCAGTCACAGGGGATGACTGGGGTGGCTACACCTTC.

This chain joins TRBV7-9 and TRBJ2-7, with 12 bases that match TRBD2. The germline V gene has CDR1 SEHNR and CDR2 FQNEAQ (reference sequence). The CDR3 is 16 amino acids. V lost 5 bases to trimming and J lost 0 bases; unmatched junction nucleotides: 5. CDR3 protein: CASSPRTSGVSYEQYF. DNA for the CDR3: TGTGCCAGCAGCCCCCGGACTAGCGGGGTCTCCTACGAGCAGTACTTC.

The V call is TRBV27, the J call TRBJ2-1; D unclear. This CDR3 contains 13 residues. CDR1 is MNHEY, CDR2 SMNVEV, per germline (reference sequence). The V gene lost 3 bases and the J gene lost 7 bases, with 10 bases spanning the gap. The CDR3 DNA is TGTGCCAGCAGTTTGGGCGTTCGGAATGAGCAGTTCTTC. Protein product: CASSLGVRNEQFF.

The chain employs TRBV9 and TRBJ1-1, with a weak D call TRBD1 (5 bases). The CDR3 covers 13 residues. Germline values: CDR1 SGDLS, CDR2 YYNGEE. Trimming took off 0 bases at V and 4 bases at J, with 7 bases between the two ends. The CDR3 DNA is TGTGCCAGCAGCGTAGACAGGTCCACTGAAGCTTTCTTT. The encoded protein is CASSVDRSTEAFF.

The table lists this clone with a count of one. The chain couples TRBV6-5 to TRBJ1-2; possibly TRBD1 for D (6 bases). Trimming removed 0 bases at V and 3 bases at J, with 14 bases between. Germline CDR1 reads MNHEY; CDR2 reads SVGAGI. The CDR3 has 16 amino acids. The CDR3 nucleotides are TGTGCCAGCAGTTACTCGGCCTGGGGGGGCGACTATGGCTACACCTTC. This gives the protein CASSYSAWGGDYGYTF.

The V gene is TRBV5-1, the J gene TRBJ2-6; D is perhaps TRBD1 (6 bases). Between the trimmed V and J ends, which lost 4 bases and 0 bases, there was a span of 14 bases. Per the germline V gene, CDR1 is SGHRS and CDR2 is YFSETQ. CDR3 length: 17 amino acids. The CDR3 spells CASSPTGDSSGANVLTF. CDR3 sequence (DNA): TGCGCCAGCAGCCCGACAGGAGACTCCTCTGGGGCCAACGTCCTGACTTTC.

V gene TRBV6-5 combines with J gene TRBJ2-5; weak D call: TRBD1 (6 bases). The CDR3 has 13 amino acids. Germline V lookup: CDR1 MNHEY, CDR2 SVGAGI. Trimming stripped 6 bases from V and 2 bases from J, with 10 bases between. CDR3 DNA sequence: TGTGCCAGCAGGCGGACAGTTCAAGAGACCCAGTACTTC. Translated: CASRRTVQETQYF.

The chain uses TRBV4-1 and TRBJ1-1, with a tentative D call TRBD1 (5 bases). Germline V gives CDR1 MGHRA, CDR2 YSYEKL. CDR3 size: 13 residues. The ends were cut back, 3 bases at V and 1 base at J, with 6 bases in the middle. The CDR3 region has the DNA TGCGCCAGCAGCCAGGGGGGGAACACTGAAGCTTTCTTT. Its protein product is CASSQGGNTEAFF.

V and J are TRBV7-3 and TRBJ2-5; TRBD2 agrees at 7 bases. The CDR3 runs 15 residues. The ends lost 5 bases at V and 1 base at J; junction bases unmatched: 7. CDR1 SGHTA and CDR2 FQGTGA come from the germline V gene. Written as DNA, the CDR3 is TGTGCCAGCAGCCCCATCGGGGAGGGCCAAGAGACCCAGTACTTC. Protein product: CASSPIGEGQETQYF.

This rearrangement joins TRBV11-2 to TRBJ2-2, with TRBD1 matching over 7 bases. CDR1 and CDR2 from the germline V gene are SGHAT and FQNNGV. V was clipped by 1 base and J by 7 bases; unmatched bases: 6. This CDR3 is built from 15 residues. CDR3 sequence reads: CASSLGRQGIGELFF. The CDR3 bases are TGTGCCAGCAGCTTAGGACGACAGGGTATCGGGGAGCTGTTTTTT.

The chain recombines TRBV5-8 with TRBJ1-5, with 9 bases identical to TRBD1. The CDR3 contains 14 residues. CDR1 is SGHTS and CDR2 is YDEGEE in the germline V gene. Germline trimming cut 0 bases from V and 7 bases from J; bases unmatched to any gene: 2. DNA of the CDR3: TGTGCCAGCAGCTTGGGGGACAGGGAACAGCCCCAGCATTTT. Amino acids: CASSLGDREQPQHF.

The V gene is TRBV7-8, the J gene TRBJ1-2, with a possible D match to TRBD1 (5 bases). CDR3 length: 14 residues. The V gene lost 2 bases and the J gene lost 2 bases, with 9 bases spanning the gap. The V gene's germline CDR1 is SGHVS and CDR2 FQNEAQ. Written as DNA, the CDR3 is TGTGCCAGCAGCTTAACCGACAGAAACTATGGCTACACCTTC. Its protein product is CASSLTDRNYGYTF. The entire variable domain, with the rest obtained from reference TRBV7-8 and TRBJ1-2, is as follows: GAGVSQSPRYKVAKRGQDVALRCDPISGHVSLFWYQQALGQGPEFLTYFQNEAQLDKSGLPSDRFFAERPEGSVSTLKIQRTQQEDSAVYLCASSLTDRNYGYTFGSGTRLTVV.

The V and J genes are TRBV7-6 and TRBJ2-3; D not certain. CDR1 is SGHVS, CDR2 FNYEAQ, per germline. The V and J ends lost 0 bases and 4 bases respectively, with 32 bases between them. CDR3 length: 22 amino acids. DNA of the CDR3: TGTGCCAGCAGCTTAGCCTCTTTGAACTCCCCCCTCGATTTGTTTTTGGCAGATACGCAGTATTTT. This encodes CASSLASLNSPLDLFLADTQYF.

This chain uses TRBV5-6 with TRBJ2-7; D ambiguous. The CDR3 contains 13 residues. V lost 2 bases and J lost 1, with 7 bases in between. CDR1 and CDR2 (germline): SGHDT, YYEEEE. The CDR3 here is CASSFGQSYEQYF. In DNA form, the CDR3 reads TGTGCCAGCAGCTTTGGGCAATCCTACGAGCAGTACTTC.

The CDR3 DNA reads as TGTGCCAGCAGTCCGCTGACAGGTCATGGCTACACCTTC. It translates to CASSPLTGHGYTF. The V gene is TRBV6-5, the J gene TRBJ1-2; TRBD1 is a possible D gene (6 bases). The germline V and J ends were trimmed by 5 bases and 6 bases, with 13 bases remaining between them. The CDR3 consists of 13 residues. CDR1 and CDR2 (germline): MNHEY, SVGAGI.

V and J are TRBV30 and TRBJ1-6; no definite D call. Trimming removed 2 bases at V and 0 bases at J, with 8 bases between. The CDR3 totals 15 residues. Germline-derived CDR1 and CDR2 are GTSNPN and SVGIG (reference sequence). The CDR3 DNA reads TGTGCCTGGAGTCCCCCGGGCTCCTATAATTCACCCCTCCACTTT. Its protein is CAWSPPGSYNSPLHF.

The chain is built from TRBV7-2 and TRBJ2-5; 11 bases are shared with TRBD2. Germline CDR1 reads SGHTA; CDR2 reads FQGNSA. The CDR3 is 18 amino acids. Germline trimming cut 1 base from V and 1 base from J; bases unmatched to any gene: 8. CDR3 sequence: CASSLVASGGYSQETQYF. The CDR3 nucleotides read TGTGCCAGCAGCTTAGTAGCTAGCGGGGGGTACTCCCAAGAGACCCAGTACTTC.